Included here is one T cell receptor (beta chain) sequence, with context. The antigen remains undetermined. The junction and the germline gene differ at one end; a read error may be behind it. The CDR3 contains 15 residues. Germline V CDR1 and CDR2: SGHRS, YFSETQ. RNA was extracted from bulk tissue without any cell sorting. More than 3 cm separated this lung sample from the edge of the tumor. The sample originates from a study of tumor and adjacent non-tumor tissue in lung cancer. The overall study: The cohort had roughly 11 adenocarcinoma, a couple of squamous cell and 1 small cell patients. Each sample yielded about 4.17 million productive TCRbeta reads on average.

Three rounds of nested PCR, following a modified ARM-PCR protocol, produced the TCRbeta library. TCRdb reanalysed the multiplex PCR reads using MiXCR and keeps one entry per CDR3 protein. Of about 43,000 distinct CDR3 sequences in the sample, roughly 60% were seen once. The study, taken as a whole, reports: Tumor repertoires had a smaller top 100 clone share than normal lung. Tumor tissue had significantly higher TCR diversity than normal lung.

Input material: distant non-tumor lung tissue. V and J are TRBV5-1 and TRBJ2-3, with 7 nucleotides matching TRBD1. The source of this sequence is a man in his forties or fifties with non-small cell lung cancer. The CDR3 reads CASGLNTGDTDTQYF. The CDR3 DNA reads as TGCGCCAGCGGCTTGAATACAGGGGATACAGATACGCAGTATTTT.